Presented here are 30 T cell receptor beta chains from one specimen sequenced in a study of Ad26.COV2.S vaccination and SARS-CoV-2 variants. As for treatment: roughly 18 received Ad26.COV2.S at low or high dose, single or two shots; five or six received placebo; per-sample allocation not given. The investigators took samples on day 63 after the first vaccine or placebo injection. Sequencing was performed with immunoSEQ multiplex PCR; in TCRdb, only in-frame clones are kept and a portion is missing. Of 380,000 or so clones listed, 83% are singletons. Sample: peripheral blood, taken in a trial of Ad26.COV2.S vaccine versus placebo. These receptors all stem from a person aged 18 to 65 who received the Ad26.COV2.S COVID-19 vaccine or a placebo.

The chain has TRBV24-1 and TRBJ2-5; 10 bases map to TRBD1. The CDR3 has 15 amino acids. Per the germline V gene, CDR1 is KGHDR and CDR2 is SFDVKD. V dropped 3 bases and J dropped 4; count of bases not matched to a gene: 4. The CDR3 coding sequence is TGTGCCACCAGTGATAGACGGGACAGGGGAGAGACCCAGTACTTC. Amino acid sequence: CATSDRRDRGETQYF.

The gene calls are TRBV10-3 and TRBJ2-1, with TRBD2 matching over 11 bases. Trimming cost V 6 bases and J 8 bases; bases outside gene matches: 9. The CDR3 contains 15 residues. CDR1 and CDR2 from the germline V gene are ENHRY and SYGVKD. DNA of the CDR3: TGTGCCATCAGCTTTAGCGGGGGGGTAGGGGATGAGCAGTTCTTC. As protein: CAISFSGGVGDEQFF.

CDR3 sequence reads: CASSPPITKRSNTGELFF. The CDR3 region has the DNA TGTGCCAGCTCACCACCTATTACAAAAAGATCGAACACCGGGGAGCTGTTTTTT. This chain connects TRBV18 to TRBJ2-2; D gene uncertain. CDR3 length: 18 residues. Germline CDR1 is KGHSH and CDR2 is LQKENI. Trimming took 0 bases from V and 0 from J, leaving 14 bases between them.

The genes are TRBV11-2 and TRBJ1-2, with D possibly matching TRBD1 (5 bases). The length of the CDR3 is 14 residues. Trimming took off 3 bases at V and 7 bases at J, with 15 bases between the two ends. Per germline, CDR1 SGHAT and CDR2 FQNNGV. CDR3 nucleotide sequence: TGTGCCAGCAGCTTCGTACAGGCCTCGGGTGGCTACACCTTC. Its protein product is CASSFVQASGGYTF.

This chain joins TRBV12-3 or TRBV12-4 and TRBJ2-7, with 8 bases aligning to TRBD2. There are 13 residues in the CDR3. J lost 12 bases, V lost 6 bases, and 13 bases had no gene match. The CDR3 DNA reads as TGTGCCAGCAGCCTTAGCGGGGCACTCTCGTCGTACTTC. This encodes CASSLSGALSSYF.

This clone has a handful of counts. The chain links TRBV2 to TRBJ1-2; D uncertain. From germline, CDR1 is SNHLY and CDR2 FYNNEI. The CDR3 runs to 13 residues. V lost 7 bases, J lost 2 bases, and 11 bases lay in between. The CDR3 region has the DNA TGTGCCAGCACTAAGGGAGGGAACTATGGCTACACCTTC. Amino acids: CASTKGGNYGYTF.

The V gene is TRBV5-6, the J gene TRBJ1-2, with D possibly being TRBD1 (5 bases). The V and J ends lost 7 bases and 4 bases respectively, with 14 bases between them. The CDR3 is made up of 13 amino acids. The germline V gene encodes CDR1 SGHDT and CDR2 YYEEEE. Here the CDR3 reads CASAMGRLYGYTF. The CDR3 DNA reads TGTGCCAGCGCTATGGGACGGCTCTATGGCTACACCTTC.

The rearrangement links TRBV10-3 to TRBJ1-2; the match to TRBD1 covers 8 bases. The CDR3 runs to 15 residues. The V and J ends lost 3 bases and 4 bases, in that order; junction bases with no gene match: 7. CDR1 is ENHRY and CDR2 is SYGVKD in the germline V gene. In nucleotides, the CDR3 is TGTGCCATCAGTGACCCGGACAGGGATGCCTATGGCTACACCTTC. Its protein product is CAISDPDRDAYGYTF.

The CDR3 is CASSQGRRAQETQYF. CDR3 bases: TGCGCCAGCAGCCAAGGTCGGCGGGCCCAAGAGACCCAGTACTTC. The chain links TRBV4-1 to TRBJ2-5; perhaps TRBD2 as D (5 bases). V was shortened by 1 base and J by 1 base, with 10 bases between the two germline ends. Germline CDR1 is MGHRA and CDR2 is YSYEKL. The CDR3 length is 15 residues.

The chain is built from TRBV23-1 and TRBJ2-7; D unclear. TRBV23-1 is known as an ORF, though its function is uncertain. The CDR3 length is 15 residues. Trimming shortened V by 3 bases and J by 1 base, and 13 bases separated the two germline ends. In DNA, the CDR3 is TGCGCCAGCAGTCACACGGCAAAAATTTCCTACGAGCAGTACTTC. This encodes CASSHTAKISYEQYF.

The CDR3 bases are TGTGCCAGCAGCAAAAGCGCAGATCAGCCCCAGCATTTT. Translation: CASSKSADQPQHF. V is TRBV21-1 and J is TRBJ1-5. TRBV21-1 is termed a pseudogene. This CDR3 region has 13 residues.

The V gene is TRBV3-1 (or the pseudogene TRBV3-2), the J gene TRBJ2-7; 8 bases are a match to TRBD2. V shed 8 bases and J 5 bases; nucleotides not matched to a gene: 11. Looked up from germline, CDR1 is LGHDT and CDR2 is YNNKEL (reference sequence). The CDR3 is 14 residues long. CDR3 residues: CASGRVAGSHEQYF. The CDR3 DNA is TGTGCCAGCGGGAGGGTAGCGGGGTCCCACGAGCAGTACTTC.

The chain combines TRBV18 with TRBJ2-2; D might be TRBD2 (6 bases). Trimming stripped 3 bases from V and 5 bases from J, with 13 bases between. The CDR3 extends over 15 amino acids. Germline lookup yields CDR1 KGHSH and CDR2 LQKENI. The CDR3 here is CASSPLWGGTGELFF. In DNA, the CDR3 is TGTGCCAGCTCACCCCTCTGGGGAGGTACCGGGGAGCTGTTTTTT.

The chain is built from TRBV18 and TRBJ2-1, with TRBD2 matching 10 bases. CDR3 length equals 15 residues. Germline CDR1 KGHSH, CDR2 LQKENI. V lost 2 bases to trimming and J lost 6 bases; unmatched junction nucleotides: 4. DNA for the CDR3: TGTGCCAGCTCACCAGGGCTAGCGGGGGCCAATGAGCAGTTCTTC. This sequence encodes CASSPGLAGANEQFF.

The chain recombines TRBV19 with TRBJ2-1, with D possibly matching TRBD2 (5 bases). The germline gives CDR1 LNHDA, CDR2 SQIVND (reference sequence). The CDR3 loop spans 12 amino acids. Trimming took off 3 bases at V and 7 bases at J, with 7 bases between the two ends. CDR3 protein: CASSMRVNEQFF. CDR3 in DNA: TGTGCCAGTAGTATGAGGGTGAATGAGCAGTTCTTC. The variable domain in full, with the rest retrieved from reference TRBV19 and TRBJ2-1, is DGGITQSPKYLFRKEGQNVTLSCEQNLNHDAMYWYRQDPGQGLRLIYYSQIVNDFQKGDIAEGYSVSREKKESFPLTVTSAQKNPTAFYLCASSMRVNEQFFGPGTRLTVL.

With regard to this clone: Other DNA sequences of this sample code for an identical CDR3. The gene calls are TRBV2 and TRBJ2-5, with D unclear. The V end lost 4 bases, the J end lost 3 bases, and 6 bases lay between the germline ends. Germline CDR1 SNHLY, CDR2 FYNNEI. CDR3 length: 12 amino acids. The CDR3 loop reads CASSVGKETQYF. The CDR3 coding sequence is TGTGCCAGCAGTGTAGGGAAAGAGACCCAGTACTTC.

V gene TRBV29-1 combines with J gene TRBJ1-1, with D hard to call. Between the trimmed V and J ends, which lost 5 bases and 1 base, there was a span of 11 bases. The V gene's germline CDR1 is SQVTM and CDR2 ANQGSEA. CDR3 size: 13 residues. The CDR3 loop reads CSVQTLQNTEAFF. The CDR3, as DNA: TGCAGCGTTCAGACACTCCAGAACACTGAAGCTTTCTTT.

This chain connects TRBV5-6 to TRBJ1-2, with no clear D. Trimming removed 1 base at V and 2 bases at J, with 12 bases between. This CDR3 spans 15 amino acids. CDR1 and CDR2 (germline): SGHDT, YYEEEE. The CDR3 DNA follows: TGTGCCAGCAGCTTGACGGGGTCTTTAAACTATGGCTACACCTTC. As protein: CASSLTGSLNYGYTF.

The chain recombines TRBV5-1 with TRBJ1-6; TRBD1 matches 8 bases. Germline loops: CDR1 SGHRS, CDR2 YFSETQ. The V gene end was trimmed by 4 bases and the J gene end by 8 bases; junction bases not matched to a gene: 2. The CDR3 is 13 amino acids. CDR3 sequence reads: CASSLGQDSPLHF. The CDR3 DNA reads TGCGCCAGCAGCCTGGGACAGGATTCACCCCTCCACTTT.

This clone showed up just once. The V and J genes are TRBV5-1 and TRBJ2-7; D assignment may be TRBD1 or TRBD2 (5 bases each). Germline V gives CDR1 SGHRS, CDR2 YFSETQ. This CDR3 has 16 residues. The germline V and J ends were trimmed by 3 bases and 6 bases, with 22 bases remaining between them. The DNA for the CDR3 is TGCGCCAGCAGCTGGGGGTCCCGAGGGGAATGGAGCGAGCAGTACTTC. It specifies CASSWGSRGEWSEQYF.

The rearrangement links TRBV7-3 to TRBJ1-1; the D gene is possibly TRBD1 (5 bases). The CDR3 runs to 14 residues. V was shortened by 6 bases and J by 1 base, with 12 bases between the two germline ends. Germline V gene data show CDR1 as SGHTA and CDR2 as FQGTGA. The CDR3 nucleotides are TGTGCCAGCAGACGGGGGGAGAGGAACACTGAAGCTTTCTTT. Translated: CASRRGERNTEAFF.

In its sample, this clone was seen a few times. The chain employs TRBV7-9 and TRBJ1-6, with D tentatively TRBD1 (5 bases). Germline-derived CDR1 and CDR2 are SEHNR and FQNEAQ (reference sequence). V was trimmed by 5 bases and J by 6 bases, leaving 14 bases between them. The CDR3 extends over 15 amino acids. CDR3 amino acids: CASSRLGDLNSPLHF. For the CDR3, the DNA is TGTGCCAGCAGCCGCCTGGGGGACCTTAATTCACCCCTCCACTTT. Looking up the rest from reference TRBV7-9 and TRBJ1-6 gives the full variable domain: DTGVSQNPRHKITKRGQNVTFRCDPISEHNRLYWYRQTLGQGPEFLTYFQNEAQLEKSRLLSDRFSAERPKGSFSTLEIQRTEQGDSAMYLCASSRLGDLNSPLHFGNGTRLTVT.

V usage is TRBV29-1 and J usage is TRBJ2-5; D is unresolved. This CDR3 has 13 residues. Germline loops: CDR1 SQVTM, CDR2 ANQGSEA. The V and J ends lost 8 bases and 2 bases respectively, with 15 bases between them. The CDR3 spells CSTRASSQETQYF. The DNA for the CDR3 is TGCAGCACCCGGGCCTCGAGTCAAGAGACCCAGTACTTC.

The CDR3 here is CASSYRTMNTGELFF. The CDR3 DNA reads TGTGCCAGCAGTTACAGGACTATGAACACCGGGGAGCTGTTTTTT. The chain joins TRBV6-2 or TRBV6-3 to TRBJ2-2; a possible D gene is TRBD2 (6 bases). The CDR3 extends over 15 amino acids. Trimming removed 2 bases from V and 1 base from J, with 8 bases in between. CDR1 is MNHEY and CDR2 is SVGEGT in the germline V gene.

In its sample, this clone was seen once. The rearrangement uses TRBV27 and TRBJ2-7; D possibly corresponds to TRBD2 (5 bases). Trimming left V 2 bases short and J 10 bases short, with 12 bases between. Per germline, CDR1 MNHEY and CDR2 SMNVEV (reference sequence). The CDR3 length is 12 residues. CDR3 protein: CASSLHGREQYF. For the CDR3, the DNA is TGTGCCAGCAGTTTACATGGCCGGGAACAGTACTTC.

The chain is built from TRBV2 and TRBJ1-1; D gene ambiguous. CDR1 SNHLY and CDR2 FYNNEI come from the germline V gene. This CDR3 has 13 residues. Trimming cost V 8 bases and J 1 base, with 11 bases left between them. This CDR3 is CASLSDANTEAFF. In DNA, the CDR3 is TGTGCCAGCCTCTCAGACGCGAACACTGAAGCTTTCTTT. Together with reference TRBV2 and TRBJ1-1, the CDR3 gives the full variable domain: EPEVTQTPSHQVTQMGQEVILRCVPISNHLYFYWYRQILGQKVEFLVSFYNNEISEKSEIFDDQFSVERPDGSNFTLKIRSTKLEDSAMYFCASLSDANTEAFFGQGTRLTVV.

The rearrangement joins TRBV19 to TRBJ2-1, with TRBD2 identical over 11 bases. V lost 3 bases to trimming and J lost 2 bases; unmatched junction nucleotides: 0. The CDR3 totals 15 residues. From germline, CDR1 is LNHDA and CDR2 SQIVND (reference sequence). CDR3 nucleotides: TGTGCCAGTAGTATTAGCGGGGGGGCCTACAATGAGCAGTTCTTC. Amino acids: CASSISGGAYNEQFF.

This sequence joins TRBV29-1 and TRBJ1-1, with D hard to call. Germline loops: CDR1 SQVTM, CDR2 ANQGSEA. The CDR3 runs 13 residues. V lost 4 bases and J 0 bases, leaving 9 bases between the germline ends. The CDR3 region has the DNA TGCAGCGTTGGACGGATACTGAACACTGAAGCTTTCTTT. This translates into CSVGRILNTEAFF.

Here the CDR3 reads CASSYRTGAIADEQFF. CDR3 DNA sequence: TGTGCCAGCAGCTACCGGACAGGAGCTATAGCGGACGAGCAGTTCTTC. The chain couples TRBV5-6 to TRBJ2-1; possible D gene TRBD1, 7 bases. V lost 3 bases and J lost 10, with 23 bases in between. The CDR3 loop spans 16 amino acids. The germline CDR1 and CDR2 sequences are SGHDT and YYEEEE.

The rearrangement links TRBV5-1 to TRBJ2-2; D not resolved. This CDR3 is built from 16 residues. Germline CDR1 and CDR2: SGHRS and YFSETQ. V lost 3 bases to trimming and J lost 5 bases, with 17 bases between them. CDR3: CASSYYSPGETGELFF. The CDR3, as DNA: TGCGCCAGCAGCTATTACTCCCCGGGCGAGACCGGGGAGCTGTTTTTT.